This T cell receptor (beta chain) appears in the sequencing data of a study of blood T cell repertoires in COVID-19. The overall study: Acute and convalescent COVID-19 samples came from the United States, Italy and Spain. T cells, B-cell-depleted T cells, or PBMCs provided the cDNA or gDNA that served as material.

Clones were read by immunoSEQ multiplex PCR, and TCRdb kept only the in-frame ones, dropping some. The sample lists about 30,000 clones, 65% to 90% occurring once. What was sequenced was peripheral blood. This sequence was found in a human donor in a cohort sampled during active COVID-19.

The CDR3 sequence: CASSPLRDRGNEQFF. CDR3 bases: TGTGCCAGCTCGCCCCTCCGGGACAGGGGCAATGAGCAGTTCTTC. The gene calls are TRBV18 and TRBJ2-1; 10 bases map to TRBD1. Trimming cost V 6 bases and J 6 bases; bases outside gene matches: 8. Germline V gives CDR1 KGHSH, CDR2 LQKENI. This CDR3 has 15 amino acids. Full variable domain (rest looked up from reference TRBV18 and TRBJ2-1): NAGVMQNPRHLVRRRGQEARLRCSPMKGHSHVYWYRQLPEEGLKFMVYLQKENIIDESGMPKERFSAEFPKEGPSILRIQQVVRGDSAAYFCASSPLRDRGNEQFFGPGTRLTVL.